This T cell receptor (beta chain) was captured in a study of long-term antiretroviral therapy in people with HIV. Notes on the study in general: Clones that had undergone expansion before ART dominated the repertoire at all time points. HIV repertoires spanned tighter CDR3 length ranges than controls did. The data indicate that diversity increased after ART but remained below transplant donor controls.

It was version v3.0 of the immunoSEQ assay that was run at survey level. The method was immunoSEQ multiplex PCR; TCRdb's version includes in-frame clones alone and lacks a portion of them. The sample has 25,000 to 30,000 clones, more than 85% seen once. In its sample, this clone was seen a few times. Its antigen is as yet unknown. Trimming took off 2 bases at V and 1 base at J, with 11 bases between the two ends. CDR3 length equals 15 residues. Germline assignment: CDR1 SGHDN and CDR2 FVKESK. This sequence was found in a man aged 35 to 55 with HIV. This rearrangement joins TRBV14 to TRBJ1-1; no firm D call. Here the sequenced sample was unsorted PBMCs, taken approximately 2.6 years after starting antiretroviral therapy. CDR3 coding DNA: TGTGCCAGCAGCCAATTCGGACGGAAGAACACTGAAGCTTTCTTT. This translates into CASSQFGRKNTEAFF.